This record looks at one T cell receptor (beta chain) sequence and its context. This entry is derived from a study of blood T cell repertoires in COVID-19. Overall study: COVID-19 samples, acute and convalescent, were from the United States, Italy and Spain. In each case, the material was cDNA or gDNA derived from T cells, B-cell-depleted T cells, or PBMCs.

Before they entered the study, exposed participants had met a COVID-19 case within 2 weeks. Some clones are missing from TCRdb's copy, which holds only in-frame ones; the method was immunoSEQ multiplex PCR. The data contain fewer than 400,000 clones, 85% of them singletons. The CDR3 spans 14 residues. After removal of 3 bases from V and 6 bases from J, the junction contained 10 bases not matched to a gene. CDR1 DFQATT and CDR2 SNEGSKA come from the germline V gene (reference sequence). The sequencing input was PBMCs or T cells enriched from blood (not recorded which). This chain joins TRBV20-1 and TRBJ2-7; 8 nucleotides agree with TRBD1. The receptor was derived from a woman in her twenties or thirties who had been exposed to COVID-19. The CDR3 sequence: CSASSTGEMGEQYF. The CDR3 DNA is TGCAGTGCTAGTTCGACAGGGGAGATGGGCGAGCAGTACTTC.